This T cell receptor (beta chain) was sequenced in a study of Ad26.COV2.S vaccination and SARS-CoV-2 variants. The CDR3 sequence is 17 residues long. Clones were read by immunoSEQ multiplex PCR, and TCRdb kept only the in-frame ones, dropping some. The repertoire holds roughly 410,000 clones, with roughly 85% as singletons. The treatment is: 19 received Ad26.COV2.S at low or high dose, single or two shots; roughly 5 received placebo; per-sample allocation not given. Following the first vaccine or placebo injection, samples were taken on day 63. As concerns this clone: Its matching antigen is unknown.

Points from the study as a whole: Analyses that measured TCR breadth and depth may have underestimated total T cell responses. Those who received the vaccine showed greater spike-specific TCR breadth than those given placebo. The study found similar non-spike TCR breadth in vaccine and placebo recipients.

This TCR was sampled from a person aged 18-60 years who received the Ad26.COV2.S COVID-19 vaccine or a placebo. V is TRBV21-1 and J is TRBJ2-3; the table's D call, TRBD2, was not checked against the DNA. TRBV21-1 is described as a pseudogene. Sequenced material: peripheral blood, taken in a trial of Ad26.COV2.S vaccine versus placebo. The CDR3 bases are TGTGCCAGCAGCAAAGCGGGACTCATATTCGACACAGATACGCAGTATTTT. Its protein product is CASSKAGLIFDTDTQYF.